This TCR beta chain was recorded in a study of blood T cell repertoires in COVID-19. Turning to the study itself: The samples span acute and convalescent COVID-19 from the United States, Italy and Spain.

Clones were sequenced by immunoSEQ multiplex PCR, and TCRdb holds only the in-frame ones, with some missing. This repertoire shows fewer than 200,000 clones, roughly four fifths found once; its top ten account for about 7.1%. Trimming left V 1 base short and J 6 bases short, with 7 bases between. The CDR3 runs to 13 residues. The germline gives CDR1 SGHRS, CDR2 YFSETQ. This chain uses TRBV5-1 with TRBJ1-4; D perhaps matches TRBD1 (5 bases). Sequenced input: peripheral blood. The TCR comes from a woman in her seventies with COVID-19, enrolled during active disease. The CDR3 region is CASSLQGYEKLFF. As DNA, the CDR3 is TGCGCCAGCAGCTTGCAGGGTTATGAAAAACTGTTTTTT.